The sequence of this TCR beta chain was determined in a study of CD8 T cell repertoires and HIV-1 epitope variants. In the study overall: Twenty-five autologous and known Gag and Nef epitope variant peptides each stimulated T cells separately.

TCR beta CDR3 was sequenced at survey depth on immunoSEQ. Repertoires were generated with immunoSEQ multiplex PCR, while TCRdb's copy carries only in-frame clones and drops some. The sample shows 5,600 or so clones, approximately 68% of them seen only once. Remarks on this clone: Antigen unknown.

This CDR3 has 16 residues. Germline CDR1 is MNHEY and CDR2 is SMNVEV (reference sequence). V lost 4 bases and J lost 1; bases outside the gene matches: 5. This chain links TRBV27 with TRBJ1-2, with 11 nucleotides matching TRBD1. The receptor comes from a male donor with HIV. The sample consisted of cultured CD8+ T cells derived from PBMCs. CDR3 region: CASSSPGQGGNYGYTF. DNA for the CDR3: TGTGCCAGCAGTTCACCGGGACAGGGGGGTAACTATGGCTACACCTTC.